Listed below are T cell receptor beta chains from one sample, sequenced in a study of beta chain features in type 1 diabetes. The data were produced by immunoSEQ multiplex PCR, yet TCRdb's version contains in-frame clones alone and is incomplete. This sample yields about 25,000 clones, of which about 49% are seen a single time; approximately 0.3% belongs to the top ten. The sample was stem cell memory CD4+ T cells from blood. Receptor source: a man younger than 40 with type 1 diabetes. Both conserved end residues are part of each CDR3. The size entry is marked missing in some rows and otherwise reads once, few, many or a size class.

V	size	J	CDR3
TRBV20-1	few	TRBJ2-1	CSATPTTEQFF
TRBV6-1	-	TRBJ2-1	CASREGGRVINNEQFF
TRBV6-5	-	TRBJ2-7	CASRLAGGGYEQYF
TRBV30	-	TRBJ2-7	CAWSGAGVLHEQYF
TRBV25-1	-	TRBJ2-1	CASSDIRGNNNEQFF
TRBV30	few	TRBJ2-7	CAWSVPGNYEQYF
TRBV10-3	-	TRBJ2-5	CAISGPGAETQYF
TRBV9	-	TRBJ2-3	CASSPRGATDTQYF
TRBV29-1	once	TRBJ1-1	CSATPGQSGLLGTEAFF
TRBV29-1	-	TRBJ1-2	CSVEFQAEFYGYTF
TRBV6-1	few	TRBJ2-1	CASRGDRPQGKEQFF
TRBV2	-	TRBJ2-1	CASSVGTGALMGSYNEQFF
TRBV2	-	TRBJ1-2	CASRVRSNYGYTF
TRBV7-9	-	TRBJ2-1	CASSLAQARAVYNEQFF
TRBV30	-	TRBJ2-7	CACSTRTGRSYEQYF
TRBV7-2	-	TRBJ2-7	CASSLIGSISYEQYF
TRBV5-1	few	TRBJ2-6	CASSTQGSGANVLTF
TRBV4-1	-	TRBJ2-2	CASSPSQGAGTGELFF
TRBV6-6	-	TRBJ1-2	CASSPLGSGANYGYTF
TRBV9	-	TRBJ1-5	CASSVGPTGHQPQHF
TRBV28	-	TRBJ2-7	CASRPHSGSSYEQYF
TRBV11-2	-	TRBJ2-5	CASSFWGVQETQYF
TRBV29-1	-	TRBJ2-1	CSVAEGAFEQFF
TRBV5-4	-	TRBJ1-4	CASSWGQPNEKLFF
TRBV7-9	-	TRBJ1-1	CASSLAAVNTEAFF
TRBV29-1	-	TRBJ1-1	CSVDGGARGTEAFF
TRBV6-1	-	TRBJ2-3	CASLLAGDADTQYF
TRBV4-2	-	TRBJ2-6	CASSQDSQGAGANVLTF
TRBV11-2	-	TRBJ2-2	CASSLQGPNTGELFF
TRBV5-4	-	TRBJ2-1	CASSPDRGENEQFF
TRBV19	-	TRBJ2-2	CASELQGNTGELFF
TRBV29-1	-	TRBJ2-3	CSVPNRLAGRTDTQYF
TRBV5-6	few	TRBJ1-4	CASSFLQGGEKLFF
TRBV18	-	TRBJ2-7	CASSPGTGGDGYEQYF
TRBV19	-	TRBJ2-5	CASSGARPTQYF
TRBV30	-	TRBJ2-2	CAWSGQAGELFF
TRBV27	-	TRBJ2-3	CASSVGQGAGDTQYF
TRBV25-1	-	TRBJ2-2	CASSEGQGSNTGELFF
TRBV18	-	TRBJ2-5	CASSPTQREETQYF
TRBV29-1	few	TRBJ1-4	CSVGGGNQEKLFF
TRBV5-6	few	TRBJ2-7	CASSPGTGNYEQYF
TRBV5-1	-	TRBJ2-1	CASSIGLAEDEQFF
TRBV7-9	-	TRBJ1-1	CAIAAGGLNTEAFF
TRBV7-2	few	TRBJ2-7	CASSLEGLAYYEQYF
TRBV30	-	TRBJ2-5	CACRGVVGETQYF
TRBV11-2	-	TRBJ2-6	CASSPRGGSGANVLTF
TRBV18	few	TRBJ2-1	CASSADNEQFF
TRBV11-2	few	TRBJ1-1	CASSLPTGRSEAFF
TRBV2	-	TRBJ1-6	CASSDPGNSPLHF
TRBV5-1	-	TRBJ1-2	CASSLGAGVIANYGYTF
TRBV12-5	-	TRBJ2-3	CASAPGTSGSGTDTQYF